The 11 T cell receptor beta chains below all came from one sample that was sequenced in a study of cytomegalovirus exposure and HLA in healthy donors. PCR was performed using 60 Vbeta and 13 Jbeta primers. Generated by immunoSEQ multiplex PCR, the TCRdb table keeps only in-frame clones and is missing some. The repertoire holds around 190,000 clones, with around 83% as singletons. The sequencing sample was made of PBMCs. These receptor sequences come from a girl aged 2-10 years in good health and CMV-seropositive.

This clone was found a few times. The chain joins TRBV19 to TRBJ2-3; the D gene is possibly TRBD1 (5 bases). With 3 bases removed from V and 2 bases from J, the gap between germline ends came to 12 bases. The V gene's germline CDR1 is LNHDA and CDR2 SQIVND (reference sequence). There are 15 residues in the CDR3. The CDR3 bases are TGTGCCAGTAGTATTCAAGGACACCTCACAGATACGCAGTATTTT. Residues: CASSIQGHLTDTQYF.

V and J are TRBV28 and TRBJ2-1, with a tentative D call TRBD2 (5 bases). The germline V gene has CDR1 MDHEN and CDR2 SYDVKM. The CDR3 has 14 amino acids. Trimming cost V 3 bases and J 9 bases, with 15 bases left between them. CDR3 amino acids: CASSFYTRPPEQFF. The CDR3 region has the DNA TGTGCCAGCAGTTTCTATACTAGGCCTCCTGAGCAGTTCTTC.

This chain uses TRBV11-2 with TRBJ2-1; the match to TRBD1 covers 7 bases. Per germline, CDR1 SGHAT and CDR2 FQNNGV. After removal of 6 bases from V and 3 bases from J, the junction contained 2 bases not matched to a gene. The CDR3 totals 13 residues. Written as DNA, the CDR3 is TGTGCCAGCAGTCGACAGGGCTACAATGAGCAGTTCTTC. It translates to CASSRQGYNEQFF.

CDR3 sequence (DNA): TGCGCCAGCAGCCCGACTAGCGGGAGCGCCGGGGAGCTGTTTTTT. Translation gives CASSPTSGSAGELFF. The J gene is TRBJ2-2, the V gene TRBV4-1, with 12 bases aligning to TRBD2. The CDR3 is made up of 15 amino acids. CDR1 and CDR2 (germline): MGHRA, YSYEKL. V shed 4 bases, J shed 6 bases, and the junction held 3 bases outside the gene matches.

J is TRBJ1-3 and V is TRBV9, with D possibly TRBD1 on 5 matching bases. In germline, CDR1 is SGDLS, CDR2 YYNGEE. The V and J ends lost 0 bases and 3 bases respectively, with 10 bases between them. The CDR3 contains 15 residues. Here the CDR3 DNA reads TGTGCCAGCAGCGTAGATGGGGGGGGTGGAAACACCATATATTTT. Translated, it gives CASSVDGGGGNTIYF.

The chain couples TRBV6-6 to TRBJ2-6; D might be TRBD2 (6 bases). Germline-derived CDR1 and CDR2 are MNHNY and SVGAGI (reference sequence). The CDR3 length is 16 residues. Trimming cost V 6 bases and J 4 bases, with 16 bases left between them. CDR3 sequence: CASRHIAVQGANVLTF. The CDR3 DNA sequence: TGTGCCAGCAGACATATAGCGGTCCAGGGGGCCAACGTCCTGACTTTC.

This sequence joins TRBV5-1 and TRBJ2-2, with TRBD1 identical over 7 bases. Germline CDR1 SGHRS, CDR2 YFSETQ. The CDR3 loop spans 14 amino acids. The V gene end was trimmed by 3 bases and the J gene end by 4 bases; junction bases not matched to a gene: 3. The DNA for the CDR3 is TGCGCCAGCAGCTCGGGACAGCTCACCGGGGAGCTGTTTTTT. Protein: CASSSGQLTGELFF.

The CDR3 DNA reads as TGTGCCAGCAGTGGGGGCACAGGGGGCGAGGCGGGCTACACCTTC. Its translation: CASSGGTGGEAGYTF. This chain connects TRBV6-4 to TRBJ1-2, with TRBD1 matching over 9 bases. Germline V gives CDR1 MRHNA, CDR2 SNTAGT. The J segment lost 8 bases and the V segment lost 4 bases, leaving 11 bases of the junction unmatched. The CDR3 is 15 residues long.

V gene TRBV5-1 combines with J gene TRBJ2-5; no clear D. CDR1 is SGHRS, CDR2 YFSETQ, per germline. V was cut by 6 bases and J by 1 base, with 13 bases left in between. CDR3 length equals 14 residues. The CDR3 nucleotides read TGCGCCAGCAACCCTAGAGGCGCCCAAGAGACCCAGTACTTC. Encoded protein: CASNPRGAQETQYF.

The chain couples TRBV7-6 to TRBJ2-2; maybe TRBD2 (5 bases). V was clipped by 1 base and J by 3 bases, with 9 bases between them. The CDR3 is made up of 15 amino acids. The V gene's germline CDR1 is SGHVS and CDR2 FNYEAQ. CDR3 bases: TGTGCCAGCAGCTTAGATTGGGGAGACACCGGGGAGCTGTTTTTT. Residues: CASSLDWGDTGELFF.

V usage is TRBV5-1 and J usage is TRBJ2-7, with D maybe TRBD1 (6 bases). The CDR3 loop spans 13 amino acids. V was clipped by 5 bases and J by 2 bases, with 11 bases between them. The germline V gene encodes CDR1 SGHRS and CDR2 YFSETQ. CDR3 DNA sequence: TGCGCCAGCAGGGCCGGACAGCCCTACGAGCAGTACTTC. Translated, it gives CASRAGQPYEQYF.